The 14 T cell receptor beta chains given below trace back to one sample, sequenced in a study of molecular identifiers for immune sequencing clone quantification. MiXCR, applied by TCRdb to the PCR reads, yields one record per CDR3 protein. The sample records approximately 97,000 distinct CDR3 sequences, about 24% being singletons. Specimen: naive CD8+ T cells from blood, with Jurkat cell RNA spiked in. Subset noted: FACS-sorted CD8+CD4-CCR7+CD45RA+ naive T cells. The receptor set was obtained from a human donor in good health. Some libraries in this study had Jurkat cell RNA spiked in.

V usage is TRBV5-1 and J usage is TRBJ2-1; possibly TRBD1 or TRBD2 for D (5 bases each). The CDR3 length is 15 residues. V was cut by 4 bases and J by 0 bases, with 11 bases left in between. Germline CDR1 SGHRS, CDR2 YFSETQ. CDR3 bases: TGCGCCAGCAGCGGGACCGAAGACTCCTACAATGAGCAGTTCTTC. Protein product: CASSGTEDSYNEQFF.

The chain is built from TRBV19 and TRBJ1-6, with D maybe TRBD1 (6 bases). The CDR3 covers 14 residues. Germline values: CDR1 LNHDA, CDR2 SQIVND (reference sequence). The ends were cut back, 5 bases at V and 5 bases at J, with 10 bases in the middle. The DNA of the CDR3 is TGTGCCAGTAGTTGGACAGTTCATAATTCACCCCTCCACTTT. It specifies CASSWTVHNSPLHF.

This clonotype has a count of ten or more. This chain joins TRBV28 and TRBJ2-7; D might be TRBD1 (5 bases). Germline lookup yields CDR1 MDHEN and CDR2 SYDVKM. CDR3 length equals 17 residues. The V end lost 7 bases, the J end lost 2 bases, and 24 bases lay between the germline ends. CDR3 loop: CASTFRPQGNFPYEQYF. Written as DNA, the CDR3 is TGTGCCAGCACCTTCCGGCCGCAGGGAAACTTTCCCTACGAGCAGTACTTC.

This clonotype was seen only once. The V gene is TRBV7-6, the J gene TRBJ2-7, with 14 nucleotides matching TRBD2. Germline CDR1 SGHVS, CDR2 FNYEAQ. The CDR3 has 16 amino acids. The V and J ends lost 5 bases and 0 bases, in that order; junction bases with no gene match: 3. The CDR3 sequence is CASSPGTSGSSYEQYF. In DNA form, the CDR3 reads TGTGCCAGCAGCCCAGGGACTAGCGGGAGCTCCTACGAGCAGTACTTC.

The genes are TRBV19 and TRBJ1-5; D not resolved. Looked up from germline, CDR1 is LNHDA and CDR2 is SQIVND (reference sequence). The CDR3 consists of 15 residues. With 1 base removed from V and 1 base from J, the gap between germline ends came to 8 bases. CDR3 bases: TGTGCCAGTAGTATAGGCACATTCAGCAATCAGCCCCAGCATTTT. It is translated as CASSIGTFSNQPQHF.

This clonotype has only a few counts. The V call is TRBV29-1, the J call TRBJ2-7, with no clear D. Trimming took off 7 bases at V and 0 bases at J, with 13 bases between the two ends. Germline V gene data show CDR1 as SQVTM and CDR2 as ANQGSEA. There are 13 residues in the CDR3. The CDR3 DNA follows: TGCAGCGGCGTTAAAATTGGCTCCTACGAGCAGTACTTC. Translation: CSGVKIGSYEQYF.

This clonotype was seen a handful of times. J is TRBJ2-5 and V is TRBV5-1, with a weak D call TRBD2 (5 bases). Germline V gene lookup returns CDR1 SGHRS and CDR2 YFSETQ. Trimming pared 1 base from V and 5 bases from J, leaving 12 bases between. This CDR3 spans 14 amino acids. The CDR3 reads CASSLLGSGETQYF. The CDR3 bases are TGCGCCAGCAGCTTGTTGGGGAGTGGTGAGACCCAGTACTTC.

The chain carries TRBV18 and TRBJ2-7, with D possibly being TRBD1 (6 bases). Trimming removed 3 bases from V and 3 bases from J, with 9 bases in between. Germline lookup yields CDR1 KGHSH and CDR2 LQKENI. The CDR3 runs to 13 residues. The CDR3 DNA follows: TGTGCCAGCTCACCCGGACAGAACTACGAGCAGTACTTC. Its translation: CASSPGQNYEQYF.

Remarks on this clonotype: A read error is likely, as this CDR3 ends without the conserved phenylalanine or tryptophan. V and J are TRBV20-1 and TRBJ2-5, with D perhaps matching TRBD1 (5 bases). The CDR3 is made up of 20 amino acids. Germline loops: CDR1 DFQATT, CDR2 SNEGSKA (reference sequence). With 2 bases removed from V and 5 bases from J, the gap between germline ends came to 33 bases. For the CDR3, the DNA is TGCAGTGCTAGATTCTGGAAGAGCTTGGCTTGGACACCTAATGTGGAGACCCAGTACATC. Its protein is CSARFWKSLAWTPNVETQYI.

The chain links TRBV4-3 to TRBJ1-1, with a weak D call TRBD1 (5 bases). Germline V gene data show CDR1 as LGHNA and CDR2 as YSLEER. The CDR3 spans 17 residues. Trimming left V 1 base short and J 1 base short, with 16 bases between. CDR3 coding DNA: TGCGCCAGCAGCCAAGTTAGGAGGGGAGAATCGAACACTGAAGCTTTCTTT. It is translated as CASSQVRRGESNTEAFF.

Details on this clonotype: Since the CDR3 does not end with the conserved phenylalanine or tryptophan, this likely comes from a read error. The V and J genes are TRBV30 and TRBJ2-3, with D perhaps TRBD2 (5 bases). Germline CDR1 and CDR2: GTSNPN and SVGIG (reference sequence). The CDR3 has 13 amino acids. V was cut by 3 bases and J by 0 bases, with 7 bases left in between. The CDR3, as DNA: TGTGCCTGGAGGAGCGGTAGCACAGATACGCAGTATTCT. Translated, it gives CAWRSGSTDTQYS.

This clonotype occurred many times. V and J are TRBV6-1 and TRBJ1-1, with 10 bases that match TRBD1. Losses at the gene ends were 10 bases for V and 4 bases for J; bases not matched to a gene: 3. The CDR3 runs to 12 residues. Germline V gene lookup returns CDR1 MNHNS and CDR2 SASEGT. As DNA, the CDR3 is TGTGCCACCCGGACAGGGGGCACTGAAGCTTTCTTT. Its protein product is CATRTGGTEAFF.

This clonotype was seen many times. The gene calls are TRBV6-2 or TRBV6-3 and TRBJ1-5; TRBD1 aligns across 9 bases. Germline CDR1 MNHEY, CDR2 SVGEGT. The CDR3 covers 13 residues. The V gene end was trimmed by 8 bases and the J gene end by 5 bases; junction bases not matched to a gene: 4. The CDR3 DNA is TGTGCCAGCGGAAACAGGGGGCATCAGCCCCAGCATTTT. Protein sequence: CASGNRGHQPQHF.

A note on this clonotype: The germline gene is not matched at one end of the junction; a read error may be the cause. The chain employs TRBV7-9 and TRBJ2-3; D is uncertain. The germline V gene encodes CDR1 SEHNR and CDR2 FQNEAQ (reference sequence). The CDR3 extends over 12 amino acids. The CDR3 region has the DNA TGCGTCCTGACGGGCCTCACAGATACGCAGTATTTT. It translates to CVLTGLTDTQYF.